This T cell receptor beta chain derives from a study of CD8+ T cells in alopecia areata. Germline CDR1 and CDR2: MNHDT and YYDKIL. The length of the CDR3 is 13 residues. The V gene lost 0 bases and the J gene lost 3 bases, with 6 bases spanning the gap. CD4, CD8alpha, NKG2D, NKG2ACE and other markers were used to sort pooled cutaneous lymph node cells. Findings and caveats of the study: Across lesional scalp, and particularly alopecia totalis/universalis, clonality surpassed that of normal scalp.

TCR sequencing used cDNA made by reverse transcription of extracted RNA. Clones were sequenced by immunoSEQ multiplex PCR, and TCRdb holds only the in-frame ones, with some missing. The sample holds about 300,000 clones, and no clone turns up only once. This clone was seen more than once but under ten times. What it binds is unknown. The genes are named according to mouse. The CDR3 end falls 4 residues outside the read, so it is completed with the germline J gene. Specimen: CD4+ T cells sorted from a lymph node. The chain employs TRBV17 and TRBJ2-7; D gene unclear. The sequence was collected from a C3H/HeJ mouse with alopecia areata. Strain haplotype at MHC: H2-k. This CDR3 is CASSRDPNYEQYF. The sequenced part of the CDR3 DNA is TGTGCTAGCAGTAGAGATCCCAACTAT.